Below, 23 T cell receptor beta chains from the same sample are listed, as sequenced in a study of T cells in tumors after PD-1 blockade (dated by TCRdb to about 2019). What this sample's time point label stands for: before anti-PD-1 therapy. Receptor libraries were prepared by the immunoSEQ multiplex PCR assay. Here the immuneACCESS table is served through TCRdb, limited to in-frame sequences with V and J called. Missing clones are a known gap in these copies; in checked studies unresolved V genes cover under half, and the rest lacks a known reason. The sample data list some 60,000 clones, and over 75% of these were observed just once. The ten largest make up around 15% of the sample. The material was PBMCs, obtained before anti-PD-1 treatment. These receptor sequences come from a human donor with basal cell carcinoma.

J is TRBJ1-2 and V is TRBV5-4; D is perhaps TRBD1 (5 bases). The CDR3 length is 14 residues. The V and J ends lost 2 bases and 3 bases respectively, with 11 bases between them. Germline CDR1 is SGHNT and CDR2 is YYREEE (reference sequence). The DNA for the CDR3 is TGTGCCAGCAGCTTAATAACAGGAGACTATGGCTACACCTTC. This encodes CASSLITGDYGYTF.

The chain couples TRBV28 to TRBJ1-1; D unresolved. This CDR3 contains 12 residues. Trimming took off 6 bases at V and 4 bases at J, with 9 bases between the two ends. Germline CDR1 reads MDHEN; CDR2 reads SYDVKM. In DNA form, the CDR3 reads TGTGCCAGCAGCGAGGGTACCACTGAAGCTTTCTTT. As protein: CASSEGTTEAFF.

This chain uses TRBV2 with TRBJ1-6; perhaps TRBD1 as D (5 bases). CDR1 is SNHLY and CDR2 is FYNNEI in the germline V gene. CDR3 length equals 15 residues. V shed 4 bases and J shed 4 bases, with 11 bases lying between them. DNA of the CDR3: TGTGCCAGCAGTGCCGGACAACTTTATAATTCACCCCTCCACTTT. As protein: CASSAGQLYNSPLHF.

A few counts support this clone. This chain links TRBV27 with TRBJ2-5; 7 nucleotides match TRBD1. Germline lookup yields CDR1 MNHEY and CDR2 SMNVEV (reference sequence). The V gene end was trimmed by 3 bases and the J gene end by 5 bases; junction bases not matched to a gene: 6. The CDR3 spans 14 residues. The CDR3 nucleotides are TGTGCCAGCAGTTTGCAGGGGGTACGGGAGACCCAGTACTTC. Protein sequence: CASSLQGVRETQYF.

CDR3 nucleotides: TGCGCCAGCCATGGGGGGAATAGGAGCAATCAGCCCCAGCATTTT. Its protein is CASHGGNRSNQPQHF. The chain uses TRBV5-1 and TRBJ1-5; possibly TRBD1 for D (5 bases). Germline lookup yields CDR1 SGHRS and CDR2 YFSETQ. The CDR3 consists of 15 residues. With 7 bases removed from V and 1 base from J, the gap between germline ends came to 15 bases.

The chain carries TRBV30 and TRBJ1-2; the D gene is possibly TRBD1 (6 bases). CDR1 is GTSNPN and CDR2 is SVGIG in the germline V gene (reference sequence). This CDR3 spans 17 amino acids. V gave up 5 bases and J gave up 8 bases, with 30 bases separating them. CDR3: CAWWPSRGQESRLGYTF. In DNA, the CDR3 is TGTGCCTGGTGGCCTAGCAGGGGTCAAGAGTCTCGGTTGGGCTACACCTTC. Using reference TRBV30 and TRBJ1-2 for the parts outside the CDR3, the full variable domain is SQTIHQWPATLVQPVGSPLSLECTVEGTSNPNLYWYRQAAGRGLQLLFYSVGIGQISSEVPQNLSASRPQDRQFILSSKKLLLSDSGFYLCAWWPSRGQESRLGYTFGSGTRLTVV.

Of note for this clone: At one of its ends the junction is not consistent with the germline gene, which may arise from a read error. The genes are TRBV7-8 and TRBJ2-7; 7 bases match TRBD1. This CDR3 spans 13 amino acids. Germline loops: CDR1 SGHVS, CDR2 FQNEAQ. As DNA, the CDR3 is TGTGCCAGCAGGCAAGCTGAATCGACAGGGTCTTCGTTC. Its translation is CASRQAESTGSSF.

The J gene is TRBJ1-1, the V gene TRBV7-9; maybe TRBD1 (6 bases). V gave up 6 bases and J gave up 6 bases, with 14 bases separating them. Germline lookup yields CDR1 SEHNR and CDR2 FQNEAQ (reference sequence). The CDR3 sequence is 13 residues long. The DNA of the CDR3 is TGTGCCAGCAGACTAACTCGACAGGCTGAAGCTTTCTTT. Translation: CASRLTRQAEAFF.

This chain links TRBV10-1 with TRBJ2-2; no firm D call. The CDR3 totals 12 residues. The germline gives CDR1 WNHNN, CDR2 SYGVQD (reference sequence). V was clipped by 4 bases and J by 3 bases, with 3 bases between them. CDR3 in DNA: TGCGCCAGCAGTGCTTACACCGGGGAGCTGTTTTTT. Residues: CASSAYTGELFF.

V is TRBV10-1 and J is TRBJ2-1; D may be TRBD2 (5 bases). This CDR3 is 13 amino acids long. V lost 5 bases, J lost 6 bases, and 11 bases lay in between. Germline assignment: CDR1 WNHNN and CDR2 SYGVQD (reference sequence). The CDR3 reads CASSRAAINEQFF. CDR3 DNA: TGCGCCAGCAGTCGAGCGGCAATCAATGAGCAGTTCTTC.

This chain uses TRBV21-1 with TRBJ1-5; no DNA check was done on the table's D call, TRBD1. TRBV21-1 counts as a pseudogene. The CDR3 runs 16 residues. As DNA, the CDR3 is TGTGCCAGCAGCAACCAACAGGGTTACTACAATCAGCCCCAGCATTTT. It specifies CASSNQQGYYNQPQHF.

J is TRBJ2-7 and V is TRBV10-1; 7 bases align to TRBD1. After removal of 7 bases from V and 12 bases from J, the junction contained 18 bases not matched to a gene. In germline, CDR1 is WNHNN, CDR2 SYGVQD (reference sequence). The CDR3 sequence is 14 residues long. This CDR3 is CASIRQGHSRPRYF. The DNA for the CDR3 is TGCGCCAGCATTCGACAGGGCCACTCCCGCCCTCGGTACTTC.

V gene TRBV6-2 or TRBV6-3 combines with J gene TRBJ2-5, with unresolved D. Per germline, CDR1 MNHEY and CDR2 SVGEGT. The V end lost 0 bases, the J end lost 10 bases, and 9 bases lay between the germline ends. The CDR3 length is 12 residues. CDR3 sequence reads: CASSYSRRYQYF. The CDR3 nucleotides read TGTGCCAGCAGTTACTCCCGTAGATACCAGTACTTC.

The CDR3 DNA follows: TGTGCCTTTTTTTTTACCGGGACAGGGGGCCATGGCTACACCTTC. Residues: CAFFFTGTGGHGYTF. This chain links TRBV30 with TRBJ1-2, with TRBD1 matching over 12 bases. This CDR3 is built from 15 residues. V dropped 7 bases and J dropped 6; count of bases not matched to a gene: 12. CDR1 GTSNPN and CDR2 SVGIG come from the germline V gene (reference sequence).

The chain combines TRBV19 with TRBJ1-5; D unclear. CDR3 size: 17 residues. The ends were cut back, 3 bases at V and 0 bases at J, with 15 bases in the middle. The germline V gene has CDR1 LNHDA and CDR2 SQIVND (reference sequence). The DNA of the CDR3 is TGTGCCAGTAGTATGGAATTAGCTCTTGCTAGCAATCAGCCCCAGCATTTT. Translating it yields CASSMELALASNQPQHF.

This clone is a singleton in its sample. The CDR3 protein is CASSTSGAYGYTF. DNA of the CDR3: TGTGCCAGCAGTACATCGGGGGCCTATGGCTACACCTTC. The chain combines TRBV25-1 with TRBJ1-2, with D tentatively TRBD1 (6 bases). Germline CDR1 reads MGHDK; CDR2 reads SYGVNS. The CDR3 spans 13 residues. The V end was cut by 5 bases, the J end by 4 bases, with 11 bases between.

The chain has TRBV15 and TRBJ1-1; D is possibly TRBD1 (6 bases). The germline gives CDR1 LNHNV, CDR2 YYDKDF (reference sequence). There are 14 residues in the CDR3. V dropped 3 bases and J dropped 2 bases, with 10 bases sitting between them. The CDR3 region has the DNA TGTGCCACCAGCAGGAAGGGGGGTAACACTGAAGCTTTCTTT. This encodes CATSRKGGNTEAFF.

The genes are TRBV11-1 and TRBJ1-1, with 9 bases identical to TRBD1. J was trimmed by 6 bases and V by 5 bases; bases with no gene match: 7. The CDR3 runs to 14 residues. In germline, CDR1 is SGHAT, CDR2 FQDESV (reference sequence). CDR3 in amino acids: CASSKTGGGAEAFF. For the CDR3, the DNA is TGTGCCAGCAGCAAGACAGGGGGTGGTGCTGAAGCTTTCTTT. The full variable domain, its missing parts supplied by reference TRBV11-1 and TRBJ1-1, is EAEVAQSPRYKITEKSQAVAFWCDPISGHATLYWYRQILGQGPELLVQFQDESVVDDSQLPKDRFSAERLKGVDSTLKIQPAELGDSAMYLCASSKTGGGAEAFFGQGTRLTVV.

This chain uses TRBV23-1 with TRBJ1-2; D is uncertain. TRBV23-1 is an ORF, with its function uncertain. The CDR3 is 16 residues long. With 2 bases removed from V and 4 bases from J, the gap between germline ends came to 17 bases. CDR3 in DNA: TGCGCCAGCAGTCAAAGCAGGCTTGGCCGTCCCTATGGCTACACCTTC. Translating gives CASSQSRLGRPYGYTF.

This clone was recorded a few times. This rearrangement joins TRBV29-1 to TRBJ1-2; D is unclear. This CDR3 region has 14 residues. From germline, CDR1 is SQVTM and CDR2 ANQGSEA. V was shortened by 1 base and J by 5 bases, with 14 bases between the two germline ends. The CDR3 here is CSVEGNEGPYGYTF. The CDR3 region has the DNA TGCAGCGTTGAAGGGAATGAGGGTCCGTATGGCTACACCTTC.

The J gene is TRBJ2-2, the V gene TRBV7-8, with a tentative D call TRBD1 (6 bases). CDR3 length: 14 amino acids. V lost 5 bases, J lost 4 bases, and 11 bases lay in between. CDR1 SGHVS and CDR2 FQNEAQ come from the germline V gene. In DNA form, the CDR3 reads TGTGCCAGCAGCCCCCGGGACACCACCGGGGAGCTGTTTTTT. Amino acids: CASSPRDTTGELFF.

The sample holds a few counts of this clone. This chain uses TRBV3-1 (or the pseudogene TRBV3-2) with TRBJ2-2, with 7 bases identical to TRBD1. The germline V gene encodes CDR1 LGHDT and CDR2 YNNKEL (reference sequence). This CDR3 contains 16 residues. The J segment lost 2 bases and the V segment lost 4 bases, leaving 7 bases of the junction unmatched. This chain's CDR3 is CASSLRQGLNTGELFF. As DNA, the CDR3 is TGTGCCAGCAGCCTCCGACAGGGCCTAAACACCGGGGAGCTGTTTTTT.

The chain is built from TRBV5-5 and TRBJ1-2; tentatively, D is TRBD1 (6 bases). The CDR3 sequence is 14 residues long. Germline V gene sequence: CDR1 SGHKS, CDR2 YYEKEE (reference sequence). V was cut by 0 bases and J by 4 bases, with 10 bases left in between. CDR3 coding DNA: TGTGCCAGCAGCTTGGCGCACAGGGTCTATGGCTACACCTTC. This translates into CASSLAHRVYGYTF.